The 7 T cell receptor beta chains presented below share a single source sample, sequenced in a study of blood T cell repertoires in COVID-19. Here immunoSEQ multiplex PCR was the method, and the copy in TCRdb shows in-frame clones only, minus some. The sample records roughly 160,000 clones, around nine tenths being singletons. The sequenced sample consisted of peripheral blood. All receptors derive from a man aged 55 to 69 with COVID-19, enrolled during active disease.

The CDR3 region has the DNA TGTGCCAGCAGCCAATCAGGGCCTGGGGCCAACGTCCTGACTTTC. This gives the protein CASSQSGPGANVLTF. V is TRBV3-1 (or the pseudogene TRBV3-2) and J is TRBJ2-6; a weak D match, TRBD1 (5 bases). The length of the CDR3 is 15 residues. Germline loops: CDR1 LGHDT, CDR2 YNNKEL (reference sequence). The V gene lost 2 bases and the J gene lost 2 bases, with 7 bases spanning the gap.

This clone is a singleton in its sample. J is TRBJ2-2 and V is TRBV11-2; D is unresolved. Trimming left V 5 bases short and J 0 bases short, with 13 bases between. The length of the CDR3 is 16 residues. Per the germline V gene, CDR1 is SGHAT and CDR2 is FQNNGV. In DNA, the CDR3 is TGTGCCAGCAGCCGTCTGCAGGCGACGAACACCGGGGAGCTGTTTTTT. Its protein is CASSRLQATNTGELFF.

This rearrangement joins TRBV12-3 or TRBV12-4 to TRBJ1-6; a weak D match, TRBD1 (5 bases). This CDR3 is built from 13 residues. Trimming took off 1 base at V and 8 bases at J, with 6 bases between the two ends. The DNA of the CDR3 is TGTGCCAGCAGTTTAGTCAGGGATTCACCCCTCCACTTT. Translating it yields CASSLVRDSPLHF.

The chain recombines TRBV5-1 with TRBJ2-1; 14 bases align to TRBD2. Trimming removed 2 bases from V and 6 bases from J; junction bases left unmatched: 7. The CDR3 sequence is 17 residues long. In germline, CDR1 is SGHRS, CDR2 YFSETQ. Here the CDR3 DNA reads TGCGCCAGCAGCTTAGGACCGGGACTAGCGGGAGTCAATGAGCAGTTCTTC. This gives the protein CASSLGPGLAGVNEQFF. The complete variable domain, with remaining parts taken from reference TRBV5-1 and TRBJ2-1, reads KAGVTQTPRYLIKTRGQQVTLSCSPISGHRSVSWYQQTPGQGLQFLFEYFSETQRNKGNFPGRFSGRQFSNSRSEMNVSTLELGDSALYLCASSLGPGLAGVNEQFFGPGTRLTVL.

This sequence joins TRBV7-2 and TRBJ2-7, with 7 bases that match TRBD1. This CDR3 is built from 15 residues. CDR1 is SGHTA and CDR2 is FQGNSA in the germline V gene. J lost 0 bases, V lost 8 bases, and 10 bases had no gene match. This chain's CDR3 is CASGKGQFGSYEQYF. The CDR3 region has the DNA TGTGCCAGCGGAAAGGGACAGTTTGGCTCCTACGAGCAGTACTTC.

There are a few counts of this clone. The rearrangement links TRBV28 to TRBJ1-5; D gene unclear. V lost 5 bases and J lost 0, with 11 bases in between. The CDR3 totals 15 residues. Germline assignment: CDR1 MDHEN and CDR2 SYDVKM. In DNA, the CDR3 is TGTGCCAGCAGTGATACAGTTTATAGCAATCAGCCCCAGCATTTT. Its translation: CASSDTVYSNQPQHF. The whole variable domain, filled in from reference TRBV28 and TRBJ1-5, reads DVKVTQSSRYLVKRTGEKVFLECVQDMDHENMFWYRQDPGLGLRLIYFSYDVKMKEKGDIPEGYSVSREKKERFSLILESASTNQTSMYLCASSDTVYSNQPQHFGDGTRLSIL.

This clone was seen a single time. The chain uses TRBV24-1 and TRBJ2-3; TRBD2 might be the D (5 bases). Germline V gives CDR1 KGHDR, CDR2 SFDVKD. Trimming left V 5 bases short and J 5 bases short, with 10 bases between. This CDR3 contains 13 residues. DNA for the CDR3: TGTGCCACCAGTGGCACTAGACAAGATACGCAGTATTTT. This codes for CATSGTRQDTQYF.